This T cell receptor beta chain was sequenced during a study of vaccination and CD4 T cells after COVID-19. Study as a whole: Comprising six males and four females, the convalescent participants counted two Hispanic individuals among them.

TCRdb called the PCR reads again in MiXCR, with one record for every CDR3 protein. The sample lists around 26,000 distinct CDR3 sequences; 45% to 65% were seen once. CDR1 and CDR2 from the germline V gene are WSHSY and SAAADI. This CDR3 comprises 15 residues. Between the trimmed V and J ends, which lost 0 bases and 1 base, there was a span of 9 bases. Time point reported: late sampling 161 to 241 days after vaccination in a few convalescent patients. This chain uses TRBV10-2 with TRBJ1-1; D is possibly TRBD1 (6 bases). Sequenced material: CD4+ T cells from blood, taken about 7 months after SARS-CoV-2 vaccination. This clonotype was sampled from a human donor who had recovered from COVID-19. The CDR3 DNA reads TGCGCCAGCAGTGAGTCTTACAGGGCGAACACTGAAGCTTTCTTT. Its translation is CASSESYRANTEAFF.